This T cell receptor beta chain was recorded in a study of long-term antiretroviral therapy in people with HIV (dated by TCRdb to between 2021 and 2024). Describing the broader study: Collection of the earliest samples took place about a decade ahead of the 2015 WHO recommendation for immediate ART, at a time when ART was typically delayed until CD4 counts fell. Of the roughly 30 participants with HIV, about a dozen were female. From some 30 adults with confirmed HIV infection, the cohort provided around 180 cryopreserved PBMC samples, gathered serially across a mean of approximately six years (range 1-12). This retrospective serial study examined whether starting ART and sustained HIV suppression were associated with changes in the composition and diversity of the TRB repertoire in peripheral blood. Test extractions of a monoclonal T-cell line alongside a few dozen polyclonal samples showed no cross-contamination during QIAcube processing.

Overall study results and their limits: The samples span the years 2004 to 2017, and the ART regimens used may be less effective than current regimens. Compared with controls, HIV repertoires had narrower CDR3 length ranges, and the network structure pointed to an antigen-experienced repertoire that shifted only slightly toward naive after ART. No data were available on ART adherence, viral resistance or therapy changes, limiting inferences about post-ART repertoire changes. ART initiation was associated with a significant increase in TRB diversity, but diversity stayed significantly below transplant donor controls even after long-term ART. Because cell numbers in pre-ART samples were limited, unsorted PBMC were profiled instead of sorted CD4+ and CD8+ T cells. Expanded TRB clones identified before ART initiation dominated the repertoire across all time points, though the dominance fluctuated and decreased in many PLHIV after ART. Limited PBMC availability meant only the TCR beta chain was sequenced, without alpha chain pairing.

Comments on this clone: Its antigen is still unknown. Within one base of it there is no much larger clone, and no base qualities were kept.

The CDR3, cysteine through phenylalanine, is 12 amino acids long. Only the CDR3 DNA is retained, 36 bases long and in frame from the first base. The V end gives up 5 bases and the J end 9 bases, leaving 6 bases in the junction not matched to a gene. According to the germline V gene (reference sequence), CDR1 reads LNHDA and CDR2 reads SQIVND. The immunoSEQ hsTCRB v3.0 assay was used at survey level resolution for TRB variable region sequencing. The targeted TRB sequencing depth was about 40,000-50,000 T-cell genomes per sample. TRB libraries were pooled and sequenced on an Illumina MiSeq using a v3 150-cycle kit. From the authors' description of their analysis: Repertoire analysis was run in R within a reproducible Nextflow workflow that covered QC, data transformation and analysis. Custom analyses were implemented in LymphoSeq2, an R package for AIRR-Seq data exploration. A handful of samples that yielded fewer than 5000 total TRB sequences were excluded, so that around 190 HIV repertoires were analyzed. Of the 188 retained HIV repertoires, about 60 were collected before and approximately 130 after ART initiation. Each repertoire was downsampled to 5000 TRB nucleotide sequences, and summary statistics were averaged across 100 downsampling iterations. Only TRB sequences with CDR3 regions of at least seven amino acids were retained for analysis. Diversity was assessed using a clonality score derived from Shannon entropy and using the Gini coefficient. In repertoire networks, the top 5000 CDR3 amino acid sequences were linked whenever an edit distance of one separated two sequences. GLIPH2 predicted antigen specificity groups and MHC restriction for TRB CDR3 amino acid sequences. To flag known associations with CMV, EBV, HIV or tissue antigens, CDR3 amino acid sequences were compared against VDJdb and McPAS-TCR. Pre-ART, post-ART and control groups were compared with Wilcoxon signed-rank tests and Holm-Bonferroni correction. TCRdb's version of the immuneACCESS table is confined to in-frame rearrangements and falls short of the full clone set. An unresolved V gene accounts for under half of the shortfall where checked; the remainder is of unknown origin. For V, J and clone size, that table is used; D and trimming come from the DNA. The table for this sample lists about 36,000 clones; 80% of them were counted only once. 5.8% of the sample lies in the top ten.

Participants were included only if at least one PBMC sample before ART initiation and at least two post-ART samples were available. All participants with HIV were treated in the United States of America. Before DNA extraction, cryopreserved samples of roughly 0.9-11 million PBMC were thawed and washed. At the time of the earliest PBMC sample, participants with HIV were aged between about 20 and 55 years. PBMC samples from each participant spanned 1-4 timepoints before ART initiation and 2-8 timepoints after ART initiation, with a median of 7 samples. Serial HIV viral load, CD4+ T-cell count, ART history and demographic data were obtained for every participant. A Qiagen kit on a QIAcube was used to extract genomic DNA from unsorted PBMC, with samples processed in batches of 12.

The rearranged segments are TRBV19 and TRBJ1-2, and 7 bases in between align with TRBD1. This clonotype originated in a man between 25 and 39 years old with HIV. The source was unsorted PBMCs, collected 3.4 years after starting antiretroviral therapy. The CDR3 region has the sequence CASSSVTGSYTF. The DNA sequence reads TGTGCCAGTAGTTCCGTGACAGGGAGCTACACCTTC.